This is a list of T cell receptor beta chains from one sample in a study of OX40 agonist ivuxolimab in advanced cancers. The assay was immunoSEQ multiplex PCR, and TCRdb's table has in-frame clones only and misses some. The sample lists 30,000 to 45,000 clones; around two thirds were seen once. The sequencing here drew on CD4+ or CD8+ T cells sorted from blood, taken in a trial of the OX40 agonist ivuxolimab. The receptor source for this set is an adult with an advanced solid tumor such as melanoma, head and neck, liver or kidney cancer. Both conserved end residues are part of each CDR3. Fields, in order: clone size, J gene, V gene, D gene, CDR3 length, CDR3 DNA, CDR3 protein. A D gene is named only where the DNA matches it firmly. Size values are once, few and many counts, or a class for expanded clones, and some rows have none.

>.|TRBJ1-2|TRBV6-1|.|14
TGTGCCAGCAGTGAAGGGGGCAGGAGAGGCGGCTACACCTTC
CASSEGGRRGGYTF
>.|TRBJ2-1|TRBV5-1|.|14
TGCGCCAGCAGCTTGGCGTCGGCGGCCAATGAGCAGTTCTTC
CASSLASAANEQFF
>once|TRBJ1-4|TRBV6-1|.|15
TGTGCCAGCAGTGAAGCGCTCGGGGGGGATGAAAAACTGTTTTTT
CASSEALGGDEKLFF
>once|TRBJ1-4|TRBV28|TRBD1|16
TGTGCCAGCAGCCTAACACCGGGACAGGCTAATGAAAAACTGTTTTTT
CASSLTPGQANEKLFF
>.|TRBJ1-1|TRBV27|.|12
TGTGCCATTATCCCCGGGGGGACTGAAGCTTTCTTT
CAIIPGGTEAFF
>.|TRBJ2-2|TRBV4-1|TRBD2|18
TGCGCCAGCAGCCCACGGAGACTAGCGGGGGCGAACACCGGGGAGCTGTTTTTT
CASSPRRLAGANTGELFF
>.|TRBJ1-2|TRBV28|TRBD1|14
TGTGCCAGCAGCTTACAGGGGGCTGGCTATGGCTACACCTTC
CASSLQGAGYGYTF
>.|TRBJ1-2|TRBV6-5|.|15
TGTGCCAGCAGTTACTCGTGGAGTTCTAACTATGGCTACACCTTC
CASSYSWSSNYGYTF
>.|TRBJ2-7|TRBV19|.|14
TGTGCCAGTAGTATGGGACTCCTCTCCTACGAGCAGTACTTC
CASSMGLLSYEQYF
>.|TRBJ2-7|TRBV6-6|TRBD1|15
TGTGCCAGCAGGGCCGGCGGGACAGGGCCCTACGAGCAGTACTTC
CASRAGGTGPYEQYF
>.|TRBJ2-2|TRBV19|TRBD2|15
TGTGCCAGTAGTAGACTAGCGACGGTGGCCGGGGAGCTGTTTTTT
CASSRLATVAGELFF
>.|TRBJ2-4|TRBV7-2|.|14
TGTGCCAGCAGCTTAGGGCAGAACACAAACATTCAGTACTTC
CASSLGQNTNIQYF
>once|TRBJ1-1|TRBV29-1|TRBD1|16
TGCAGCGCCCTGAGGACAGGTGGATTTACTAACACTGAAGCTTTCTTT
CSALRTGGFTNTEAFF
>few|TRBJ1-2|TRBV30|TRBD1|14
TGTGCCTGGAGTATCCGACAGGGGGGCATTGGCTACACCTTC
CAWSIRQGGIGYTF
>few|TRBJ1-5|TRBV10-1|.|12
TGCGCCAGCAGTGACCCCAATCAGCCCCAGCATTTT
CASSDPNQPQHF
>.|TRBJ1-5|TRBV18|.|15
TGTGCCAGCTCACCGAGACAGATTAGCAATCAGCCCCAGCATTTT
CASSPRQISNQPQHF
>few|TRBJ1-1|TRBV29-1|.|13
TGCAGCGTTGAAGACCCCGTGGAGGATAGAGCTTTCTTT
CSVEDPVEDRAFF
>.|TRBJ2-3|TRBV5-4|.|16
TGTGCCAGCAGCTTGGGCGACCAATTTAGCACAGATACGCAGTATTTT
CASSLGDQFSTDTQYF
>many|TRBJ2-2|TRBV19|.|13
TGTGCCAGTAGTATAGGCCCCAGCTACGGGCTGTTTTTT
CASSIGPSYGLFF
>.|TRBJ2-3|TRBV11-3|.|11
TGTGCCAGCAGTCTCACAGATACGCAGTATTTT
CASSLTDTQYF
>.|TRBJ1-1|TRBV6-5|.|11
TGTGCCAGCAGTTCCCAGACTGAAGCTTTCTTT
CASSSQTEAFF
>.|TRBJ1-3|TRBV29-1|TRBD1|16
TGCAGCGTTGAAGAGCTGTGGGGGACAGGGAGAAACACCATATATTTT
CSVEELWGTGRNTIYF
>.|TRBJ1-4|TRBV2|.|14
TGTGCCAGCAGTGAGCCTTCGACCAGGGAAAAACTGTTTTTT
CASSEPSTREKLFF
>.|TRBJ1-2|TRBV5-1|.|14
TGCGCCAGCAGCTTTGGGGGGCAGAGCGGTGGCTACACCTTC
CASSFGGQSGGYTF
>.|TRBJ1-3|TRBV5-1|.|14
TGTGCCAGCAGCTTGGCAGGGGCCGGAAACACCATATATTTT
CASSLAGAGNTIYF
>.|TRBJ2-1|TRBV6-1|.|13
TGTGCCAGCAGTGAAGCTCCCGGAGGTGAGCAGTTCTTC
CASSEAPGGEQFF
>.|TRBJ2-7|TRBV27|.|14
TGTGCCAGCAGTTTAGGTCCCGACAGCTACGAGCAGTACTTC
CASSLGPDSYEQYF
>.|TRBJ1-1|TRBV18|TRBD1|16
TGTGCCAGCTCACCGTCGACAGGGAGGAGGGACACTGAAGCTTTCTTT
CASSPSTGRRDTEAFF
>few|TRBJ1-2|TRBV13|.|13
TGTGCCAGCAGCTTAGCGGCAGGCTATGGCTACACCTTC
CASSLAAGYGYTF
>.|TRBJ1-2|TRBV6-6|TRBD1|15
TGTGCCAGCAGTTACTCGGTCGGGACAGGGGGAGGCTACACCTTC
CASSYSVGTGGGYTF
>.|TRBJ1-5|TRBV18|.|15
TGTGCCAGCTCACAGGGCCACTCTGGCAATCAGCCCCAGCATTTT
CASSQGHSGNQPQHF
>few|TRBJ2-1|TRBV5-1|TRBD2|16
TGCGCCAGCAGGCCCGGGACTAGCGGGGGGGCGCATGAGCAGTTCTTC
CASRPGTSGGAHEQFF
>.|TRBJ1-3|TRBV9|.|15
TGTGCCAGCAGCGTAGAACTGGTGTCTGGAAACACCATATATTTT
CASSVELVSGNTIYF
>.|TRBJ2-2|TRBV5-1|.|14
TGCGCCAGCAGTGGGGGGACGAACACCGGGGAGCTGTTTTTT
CASSGGTNTGELFF
>few|TRBJ1-5|TRBV6-4|.|13
TGTGCCAGGAGTGCTGCAGGCGCCACGCCCCAGCATTTT
CARSAAGATPQHF
>.|TRBJ2-2|TRBV4-1|.|17
TGCGCCAGCACCTCAGATAGGGGGGGCCTAAACACCGGGGAGCTGTTTTTT
CASTSDRGGLNTGELFF
>.|TRBJ1-4|TRBV5-1|.|13
TGCGCCAGCAGCCCGCGGCCCTATGAAAAACTGTTTTTT
CASSPRPYEKLFF
>few|TRBJ1-2|TRBV5-6|.|15
TGTGCCAGCAGCTTGGAGTCCTGGGTTCGCGATGGCTACACCTTC
CASSLESWVRDGYTF
>few|TRBJ2-3|TRBV30|.|12
TGTGCCTGGAACACCGGGCCCGATACGCAGTATTTT
CAWNTGPDTQYF
>few|TRBJ2-5|TRBV4-2|TRBD2|16
TGTGCCAGCAGCCAAGAAGCGGGGGGGCCCGGGGAGACCCAGTACTTC
CASSQEAGGPGETQYF
>.|TRBJ1-5|TRBV19|TRBD1|14
TGTGCCAGTAGTAAACAGGGGGGCAATCAGCCCCAGCATTTT
CASSKQGGNQPQHF
>.|TRBJ2-4|TRBV4-1|TRBD1|15
TGCGCCAGCAGCCAGATATGGGACAGCAAAAACATTCAGTACTTC
CASSQIWDSKNIQYF
>.|TRBJ2-1|TRBV7-9|.|17
TGTGCCAGCAGCCCCCCGTTTCTGGGCAGCTCCTACAATGAGCAGTTCTTC
CASSPPFLGSSYNEQFF
>once|TRBJ1-5|TRBV28|.|14
TGTGCCAGCAGTTTTGGGGGAAACAATCAGCCCCAGCATTTT
CASSFGGNNQPQHF